This T cell receptor beta chain was profiled in a study of HIV-infected patients and healthy controls. Study-level findings and limits: Eight alpha and eight beta V genes differed significantly in mean usage between HIV-infected patients and controls.

No cell fractionation was done, so the repertoire covers all unsorted peripheral blood T cells. CDR3 length: 13 amino acids. V was trimmed by 2 bases and J by 0 bases, leaving 7 bases between them. Germline V gene sequence: CDR1 GTSNPN, CDR2 SVGIG (reference sequence). Worth noting for this clonotype: Its antigen is not identified.

About 450 ng RNA was reverse transcribed with alpha and beta constant-region primers. Using multiplexing indices, alpha and beta chain libraries were generated apart by chain-specific third strand synthesis. Using its own MiXCR run on the 5' RACE reads, TCRdb lists one record per CDR3 protein. This table holds around 18,000 distinct CDR3 sequences, over 9.5% found once. The sequencing sample was made of blood. This TCR derives from an adult in good health. The chain recombines TRBV30 with TRBJ2-5, with D maybe TRBD1 (6 bases). CDR3 amino acids: CAWSRDNQETQYF. For the CDR3, the DNA is TGTGCCTGGAGTAGGGACAACCAAGAGACCCAGTACTTC.